The 10 T cell receptor beta chains listed next were all sequenced from one sample in a study of long-term antiretroviral therapy in people with HIV. The immunoSEQ assay was v3.0, run at survey level. TCRdb keeps only in-frame clones here, not all; method: immunoSEQ multiplex PCR. The profile shows approximately 31,000 clones, 97% of them singletons. The sample consisted of unsorted PBMCs, taken 6.9 years after starting antiretroviral therapy. The receptors shown here come from a young man with HIV.

V usage is TRBV27 and J usage is TRBJ2-7; D not resolved. V gave up 3 bases and J gave up 0 bases, with 12 bases separating them. CDR3 length: 15 residues. CDR1 and CDR2 from the germline V gene are MNHEY and SMNVEV (reference sequence). CDR3 region: CASSFPDPGSYEQYF. CDR3 nucleotides: TGTGCCAGCAGTTTTCCGGACCCGGGCTCCTACGAGCAGTACTTC.

The chain employs TRBV19 and TRBJ1-5, with a tentative D call TRBD1 (5 bases). CDR3 size: 13 residues. Deletions cut 2 bases from V and 4 bases from J, with 6 bases between. CDR1 and CDR2 (germline): LNHDA, SQIVND (reference sequence). DNA for the CDR3: TGTGCCAGTAGTATAACAGGTAATCAGCCCCAGCATTTT. Protein sequence: CASSITGNQPQHF.

The V gene is TRBV10-3, the J gene TRBJ2-2; D possibly uses TRBD1 or TRBD2 (5 bases each). The CDR3 is 13 residues long. CDR1 ENHRY and CDR2 SYGVKD come from the germline V gene. The V end was cut by 11 bases, the J end by 6 bases, with 16 bases between. The CDR3: CAYSGGFSGELFF. CDR3 DNA sequence: TGTGCCTACAGTGGGGGATTTTCCGGGGAGCTGTTTTTT.

This clone was seen just once. CDR3 sequence reads: CASSLGTGETRELFF. The CDR3 region has the DNA TGTGCCAGCAGCCTCGGGACAGGAGAAACCCGGGAGCTGTTTTTT. The chain couples TRBV5-5 to TRBJ2-2; TRBD1 matches at 8 bases. The CDR3 sequence is 15 residues long. Germline V gene lookup returns CDR1 SGHKS and CDR2 YYEKEE (reference sequence). J gave up 9 bases and V 4 bases, and 11 bases lay outside the gene matches.

V usage is TRBV6-5 and J usage is TRBJ1-2; 8 bases line up with TRBD1. Germline lookup yields CDR1 MNHEY and CDR2 SVGAGI. With 1 base clipped from V and 6 bases from J, the junction kept 4 bases outside the gene matches. The CDR3 totals 14 residues. CDR3 nucleotide sequence: TGTGCCAGCAGTTACTTTGGGACAGGAGATGGCTACACCTTC. This translates into CASSYFGTGDGYTF.

This chain joins TRBV27 and TRBJ2-2, with D possibly TRBD1 on 7 matching bases. This CDR3 has 15 amino acids. Trimming pared 0 bases from V and 6 bases from J, leaving 11 bases between. CDR1 MNHEY and CDR2 SMNVEV come from the germline V gene (reference sequence). Written as DNA, the CDR3 is TGTGCCAGCAGTTTATCGCCCAGGGGGGCCGGGGAGCTGTTTTTT. Encoded protein: CASSLSPRGAGELFF.

The chain employs TRBV11-3 and TRBJ1-2; D gene uncertain. The germline V gene has CDR1 SGHNT and CDR2 YENEEA. The CDR3 totals 17 residues. Trimming cost V 6 bases and J 0 bases, with 20 bases left between them. The CDR3 loop reads CASRHYTGPQANYGYTF. Written as DNA, the CDR3 is TGTGCCAGCAGACACTATACGGGTCCGCAGGCTAACTATGGCTACACCTTC.

The chain recombines TRBV2 with TRBJ1-5; D gene uncertain. The CDR3 totals 18 residues. Between the trimmed V and J ends, which lost 0 bases and 0 bases, there was a span of 15 bases. Germline V gene data show CDR1 as SNHLY and CDR2 as FYNNEI. The CDR3 nucleotides are TGTGCCAGCAGTGAAGCTCGGATGGGTCCACATAGCAATCAGCCCCAGCATTTT. This encodes CASSEARMGPHSNQPQHF.

The chain uses TRBV7-8 and TRBJ1-3, with D unclear. V was pared by 2 bases and J by 2 bases, with 13 bases between. The CDR3 totals 16 residues. Germline V CDR1 and CDR2: SGHVS, FQNEAQ. The CDR3 is CASSLYVKDAGNTIYF. CDR3 DNA: TGTGCCAGCAGCTTATACGTCAAGGACGCTGGAAACACCATATATTTT.

The rearrangement links TRBV30 to TRBJ2-2; D unclear. Germline CDR1 reads GTSNPN; CDR2 reads SVGIG (reference sequence). The CDR3 totals 11 residues. This CDR3 reads CFQSNTGELFF. The CDR3 nucleotides are TGTTTCCAGTCGAACACCGGGGAGCTGTTTTTT.